Given below is one T cell receptor beta chain in context. In the authors' methods: It was from reference gene primer amplification that nucleated cell counts were estimated. Sequencing was performed with immunoSEQ multiplex PCR; in TCRdb, only in-frame clones are kept and a portion is missing. V, J and clone size are taken as reported in that table, and D and trimming were inferred from the DNA itself. The data contain more than 85,000 clones, around 90% of them singletons. The ends were cut back, 2 bases at V and 8 bases at J, with 14 bases in the middle. The CDR3 covers 14 residues. Germline CDR1 and CDR2: MNHNS and SASEGT. These data belong to a study of blood T cell repertoires in COVID-19. Across the whole study: Samples of COVID-19 (acute and convalescent) were obtained from the United States, Italy and Spain. Sources were T cells, B-cell-depleted T cells, or PBMCs; the material itself was cDNA or gDNA.

The receptor was isolated from a woman in her fifties or sixties with acute or convalescent COVID-19. This chain uses TRBV6-1 with TRBJ2-3; maybe TRBD2 (6 bases). Material: peripheral blood. The CDR3 DNA reads as TGTGCCAGCAGTGAAACGACTAGTTACGGTACGCAGTATTTT. Residues: CASSETTSYGTQYF.